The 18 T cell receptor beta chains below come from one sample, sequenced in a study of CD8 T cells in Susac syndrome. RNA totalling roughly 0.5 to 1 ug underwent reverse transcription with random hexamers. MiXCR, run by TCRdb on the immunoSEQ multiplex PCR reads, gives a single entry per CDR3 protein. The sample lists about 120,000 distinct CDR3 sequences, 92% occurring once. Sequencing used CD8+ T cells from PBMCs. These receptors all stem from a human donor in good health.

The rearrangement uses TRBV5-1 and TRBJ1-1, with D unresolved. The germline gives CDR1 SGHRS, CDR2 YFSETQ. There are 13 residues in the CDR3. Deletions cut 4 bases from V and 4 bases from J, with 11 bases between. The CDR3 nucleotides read TGCGCCAGCAGCCCCAGTTCGAGCACTGAAGCTTTCTTT. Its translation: CASSPSSSTEAFF.

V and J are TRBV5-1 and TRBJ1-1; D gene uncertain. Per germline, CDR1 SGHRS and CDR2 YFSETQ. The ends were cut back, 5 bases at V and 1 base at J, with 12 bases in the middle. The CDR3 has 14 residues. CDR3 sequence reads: CASRTAFGNTEAFF. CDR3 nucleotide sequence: TGCGCCAGCAGAACCGCATTCGGGAACACTGAAGCTTTCTTT.

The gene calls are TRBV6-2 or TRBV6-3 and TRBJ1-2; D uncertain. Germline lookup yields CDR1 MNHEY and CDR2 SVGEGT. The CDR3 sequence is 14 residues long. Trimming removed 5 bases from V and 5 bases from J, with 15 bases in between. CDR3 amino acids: CASSRGDRPYGYTF. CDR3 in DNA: TGTGCCAGCAGTCGGGGAGACCGGCCTTATGGCTACACCTTC.

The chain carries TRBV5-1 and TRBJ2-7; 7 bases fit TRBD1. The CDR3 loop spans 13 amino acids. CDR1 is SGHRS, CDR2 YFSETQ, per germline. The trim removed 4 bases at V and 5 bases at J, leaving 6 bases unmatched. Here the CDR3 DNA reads TGCGCCAGCAGCACGGGACAGCGCGACGAGCAGTACTTC. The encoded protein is CASSTGQRDEQYF.

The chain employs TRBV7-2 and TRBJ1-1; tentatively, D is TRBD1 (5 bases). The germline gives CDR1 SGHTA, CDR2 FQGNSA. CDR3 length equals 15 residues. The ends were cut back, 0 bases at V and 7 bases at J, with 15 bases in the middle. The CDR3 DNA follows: TGTGCCAGCAGCTTAGCGTCCGTAGGGGCCAGTGAAGCTTTCTTT. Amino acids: CASSLASVGASEAFF.

The CDR3 spells CASSSGLAGVREQYF. The CDR3 bases are TGTGCCAGCAGTTCCGGACTAGCGGGAGTCCGCGAGCAGTACTTC. The chain uses TRBV12-3 or TRBV12-4 and TRBJ2-7; 13 bases are shared with TRBD2. The CDR3 covers 15 residues. V dropped 4 bases and J dropped 6; count of bases not matched to a gene: 6.

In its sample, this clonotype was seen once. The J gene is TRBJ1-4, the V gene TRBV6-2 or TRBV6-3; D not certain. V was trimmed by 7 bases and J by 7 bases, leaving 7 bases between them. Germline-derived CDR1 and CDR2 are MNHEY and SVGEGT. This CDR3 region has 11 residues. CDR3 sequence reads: CASTDGEKLFF. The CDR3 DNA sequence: TGTGCCAGCACTGACGGTGAAAAACTGTTTTTT.

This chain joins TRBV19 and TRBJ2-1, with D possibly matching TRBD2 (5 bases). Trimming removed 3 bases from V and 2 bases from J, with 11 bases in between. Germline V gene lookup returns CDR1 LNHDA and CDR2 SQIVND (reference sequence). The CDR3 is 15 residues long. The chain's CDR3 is CASSIDQLAYNEQFF. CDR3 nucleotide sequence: TGTGCCAGTAGTATTGACCAACTAGCCTACAATGAGCAGTTCTTC.

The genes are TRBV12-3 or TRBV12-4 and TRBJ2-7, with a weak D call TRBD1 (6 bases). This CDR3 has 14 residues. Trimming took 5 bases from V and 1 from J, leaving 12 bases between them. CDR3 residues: CASSVQGPSYEQYF. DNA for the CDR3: TGTGCCAGCAGTGTCCAGGGGCCTTCCTACGAGCAGTACTTC.

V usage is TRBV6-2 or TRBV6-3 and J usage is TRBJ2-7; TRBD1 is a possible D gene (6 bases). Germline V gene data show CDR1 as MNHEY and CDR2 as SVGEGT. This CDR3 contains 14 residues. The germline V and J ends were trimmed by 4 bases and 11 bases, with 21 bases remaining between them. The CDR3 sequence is CASSSTGPSPNEYF. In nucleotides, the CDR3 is TGTGCCAGCAGTTCAACAGGGCCCTCACCTAATGAGTACTTC.

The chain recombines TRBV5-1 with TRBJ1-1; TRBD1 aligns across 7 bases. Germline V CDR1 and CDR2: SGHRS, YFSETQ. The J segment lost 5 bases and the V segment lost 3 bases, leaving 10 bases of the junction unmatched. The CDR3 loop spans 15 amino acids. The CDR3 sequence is CASSWQGEVATEAFF. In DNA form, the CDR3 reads TGCGCCAGCAGCTGGCAGGGGGAGGTGGCTACTGAAGCTTTCTTT.

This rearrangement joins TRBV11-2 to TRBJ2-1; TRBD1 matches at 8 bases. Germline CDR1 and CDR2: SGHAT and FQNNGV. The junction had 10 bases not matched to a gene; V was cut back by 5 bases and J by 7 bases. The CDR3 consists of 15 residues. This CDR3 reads CASSLGQGARNEQFF. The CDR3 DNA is TGTGCCAGCAGCCTGGGGCAGGGGGCGCGGAATGAGCAGTTCTTC.

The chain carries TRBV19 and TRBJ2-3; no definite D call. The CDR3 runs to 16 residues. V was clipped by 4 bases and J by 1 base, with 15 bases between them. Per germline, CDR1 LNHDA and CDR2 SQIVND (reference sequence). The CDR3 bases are TGTGCCAGTAGTACCCGGACCATCATGGGCACAGATACGCAGTATTTT. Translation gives CASSTRTIMGTDTQYF. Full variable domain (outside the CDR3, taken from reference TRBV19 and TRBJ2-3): DGGITQSPKYLFRKEGQNVTLSCEQNLNHDAMYWYRQDPGQGLRLIYYSQIVNDFQKGDIAEGYSVSREKKESFPLTVTSAQKNPTAFYLCASSTRTIMGTDTQYFGPGTRLTVL.

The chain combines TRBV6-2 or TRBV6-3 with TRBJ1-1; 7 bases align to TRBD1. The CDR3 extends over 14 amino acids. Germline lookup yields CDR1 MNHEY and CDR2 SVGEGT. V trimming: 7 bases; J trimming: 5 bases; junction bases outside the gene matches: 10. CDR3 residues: CASTQGSGQTEAFF. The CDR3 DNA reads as TGTGCCAGCACCCAGGGATCGGGACAGACTGAAGCTTTCTTT.

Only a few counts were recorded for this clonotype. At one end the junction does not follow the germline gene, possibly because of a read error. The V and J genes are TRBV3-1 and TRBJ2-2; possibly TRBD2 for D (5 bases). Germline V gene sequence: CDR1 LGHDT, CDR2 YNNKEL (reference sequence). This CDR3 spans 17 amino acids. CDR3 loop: CASSRARSAFNTGELFF. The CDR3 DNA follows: TGTGCCAGCAGCCGAGCTCGAAGCGCCTTTAACACCGGGGAGCTTTTTTTT.

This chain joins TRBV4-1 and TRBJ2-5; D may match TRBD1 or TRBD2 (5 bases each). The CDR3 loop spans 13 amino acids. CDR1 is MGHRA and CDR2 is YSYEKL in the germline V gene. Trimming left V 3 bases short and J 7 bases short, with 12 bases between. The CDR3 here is CASSQLGTGTQYF. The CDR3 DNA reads TGCGCCAGCAGCCAGCTCGGGACCGGGACCCAGTACTTC.

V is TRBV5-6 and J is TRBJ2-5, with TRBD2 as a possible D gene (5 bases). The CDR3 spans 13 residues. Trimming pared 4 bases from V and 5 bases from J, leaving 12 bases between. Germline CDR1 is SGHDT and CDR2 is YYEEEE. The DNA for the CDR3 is TGTGCCAGCAGCCCGGGGATTAGCGAGACCCAGTACTTC. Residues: CASSPGISETQYF.

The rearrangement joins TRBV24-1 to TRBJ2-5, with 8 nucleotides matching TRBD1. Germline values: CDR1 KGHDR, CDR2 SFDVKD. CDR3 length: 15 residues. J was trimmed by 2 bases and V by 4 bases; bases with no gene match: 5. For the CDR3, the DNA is TGTGCCACCAGTGACCCCGGGACAGGACAAGAGACCCAGTACTTC. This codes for CATSDPGTGQETQYF.